One TCR beta chain is described in this entry. The PCR employed 60 Vbeta primers together with 13 Jbeta primers. Method: immunoSEQ multiplex PCR; TCRdb's copy keeps in-frame clones and lacks some. The sample lists some 250,000 clones; about 80% were seen once. The data originate from a study of cytomegalovirus exposure and HLA in healthy donors. CDR3 length: 14 amino acids. Germline assignment: CDR1 SNHLY and CDR2 FYNNEI. The J segment lost 2 bases and the V segment lost 6 bases, leaving 7 bases of the junction unmatched. The sequenced sample consisted of PBMCs. The rearrangement uses TRBV2 and TRBJ2-7; 7 nucleotides line up with TRBD1. The source of this sequence is a woman in her forties in good health and CMV-seropositive. The CDR3 sequence: CASRTPGQTYEQYF. CDR3 sequence (DNA): TGTGCCAGCAGGACCCCGGGACAGACCTACGAGCAGTACTTC. The entire variable domain, with the rest obtained from reference TRBV2 and TRBJ2-7, is as follows: EPEVTQTPSHQVTQMGQEVILRCVPISNHLYFYWYRQILGQKVEFLVSFYNNEISEKSEIFDDQFSVERPDGSNFTLKIRSTKLEDSAMYFCASRTPGQTYEQYFGPGTRLTVT.